This T cell receptor beta chain was obtained from a study of T cell responses to AZD1222 COVID-19 vaccine. The assay was immunoSEQ multiplex PCR, and TCRdb's table has in-frame clones only and misses some. In the table there are about 120,000 clones, about 90% of which are singletons. V shed 6 bases and J shed 3 bases, with 14 bases lying between them. The germline V gene encodes CDR1 ENHRY and CDR2 SYGVKD. The CDR3 consists of 14 residues. Here the sequenced sample was peripheral blood, taken 28 days after the second AZD1222 dose. This sequence originates from an adult who received the AZD1222 COVID-19 vaccine. The chain recombines TRBV10-3 with TRBJ1-1; D call uncertain. This chain's CDR3 is CAISGRGVDTEAFF. In DNA, the CDR3 is TGTGCCATCAGCGGCCGCGGGGTAGACACTGAAGCTTTCTTT.